The clone carrying this TCR beta chain has more than one count but fewer than ten. This record comes from a study of early T cells in non-severe SARS-CoV-2 infection. Via MiXCR, TCRdb re-called the 5' RACE reads, giving one row per CDR3 protein. The table shows roughly 28,000 distinct CDR3 sequences, with roughly 5.4% occurring only once. The V end lost 7 bases, the J end lost 8 bases, and 12 bases lay between the germline ends. CDR1 and CDR2 from the germline V gene are SEHNR and FQNEAQ (reference sequence). The CDR3 is 12 amino acids. The TCR originated in an adult who was a healthcare worker with PCR-confirmed SARS-CoV-2 infection or an uninfected control (not recorded which). Source material: whole blood. The chain is built from TRBV7-9 and TRBJ2-1; D remains unclear. The CDR3 loop is CASTSTKDEQFF. CDR3 coding DNA: TGTGCCAGCACCTCAACGAAGGATGAGCAGTTCTTC.